Each of the 19 T cell receptor beta chains below was sequenced from the same sample in a study of blood T cell repertoires in COVID-19. Data came from immunoSEQ multiplex PCR; TCRdb stores just in-frame clones and leaves some out. This sample carries 150,000 to 200,000 clones, 80% to 90% of them seen once, and the ten largest clones take around 15%. The sample taken for sequencing was PBMCs or T cells enriched from blood (not recorded which). These receptors were collected from a man between 50 and 59 years old who had recovered from COVID-19.

V and J are TRBV5-4 and TRBJ1-1; D may be TRBD1 (6 bases). Germline CDR1 reads SGHNT; CDR2 reads YYREEE (reference sequence). Between the trimmed V and J ends, which lost 3 bases and 3 bases, there was a span of 12 bases. The CDR3 runs to 14 residues. The CDR3: CASSWGGQYTEAFF. CDR3 DNA sequence: TGTGCCAGCAGCTGGGGGGGGCAGTACACTGAAGCTTTCTTT.

The rearrangement uses TRBV9 and TRBJ2-2, with D perhaps matching TRBD1 (6 bases). There are 14 residues in the CDR3. In germline, CDR1 is SGDLS, CDR2 YYNGEE. V was pared by 3 bases and J by 6 bases, with 12 bases between. This CDR3 is CASSEIQGSGELFF. DNA of the CDR3: TGTGCCAGCAGCGAGATACAGGGATCCGGGGAGCTGTTTTTT. Full variable domain (remainder filled in from reference TRBV9 and TRBJ2-2): DSGVTQTPKHLITATGQRVTLRCSPRSGDLSVYWYQQSLDQGLQFLIQYYNGEERAKGNILERFSAQQFPDLHSELNLSSLELGDSALYFCASSEIQGSGELFFGEGSRLTVL.

The rearrangement uses TRBV18 and TRBJ2-1; a weak D match, TRBD1 (5 bases). V was clipped by 6 bases and J by 5 bases, with 11 bases between them. CDR3 size: 13 residues. The germline V gene encodes CDR1 KGHSH and CDR2 LQKENI. CDR3 bases: TGTGCCAGCTCTCCGGACAAGGACAATGAGCAGTTCTTC. Translating gives CASSPDKDNEQFF.

The chain has TRBV2 and TRBJ1-4, with 10 nucleotides matching TRBD1. Germline CDR1 is SNHLY and CDR2 is FYNNEI. Germline trimming cut 6 bases from V and 8 bases from J; bases unmatched to any gene: 6. The CDR3 extends over 14 amino acids. CDR3 amino acids: CASSRDRGQEKLFF. CDR3 nucleotide sequence: TGTGCCAGCAGCCGCGACAGGGGGCAGGAAAAACTGTTTTTT.

The chain has TRBV6-5 and TRBJ2-7; tentatively, D is TRBD1 (5 bases). The germline V and J ends were trimmed by 4 bases and 3 bases, with 13 bases remaining between them. The germline CDR1 and CDR2 sequences are MNHEY and SVGAGI. The CDR3 is made up of 14 amino acids. The CDR3 loop is CASSFEGHYYEQYF. In DNA, the CDR3 is TGTGCCAGCAGTTTCGAAGGACACTACTACGAGCAGTACTTC.

The V gene is TRBV7-2, the J gene TRBJ1-1; D is perhaps TRBD1 (6 bases). Germline V lookup: CDR1 SGHTA, CDR2 FQGNSA. V was clipped by 1 base and J by 4 bases, with 10 bases between them. The CDR3 spans 14 residues. The DNA of the CDR3 is TGTGCCAGCAGCTTAGAGCAGGGGACCACTGAAGCTTTCTTT. This translates into CASSLEQGTTEAFF. Looking up the rest from reference TRBV7-2 and TRBJ1-1 gives the full variable domain: GAGVSQSPSNKVTEKGKDVELRCDPISGHTALYWYRQSLGQGLEFLIYFQGNSAPDKSGLPSDRFSAERTGGSVSTLTIQRTQQEDSAVYLCASSLEQGTTEAFFGQGTRLTVV.

The CDR3 sequence: CASTTGDRSYNEQFF. The CDR3, as DNA: TGCGCCAGCACCACGGGGGACCGCTCCTACAATGAGCAGTTCTTC. The chain combines TRBV5-1 with TRBJ2-1, with a weak D call TRBD2 (6 bases). Trimming left V 6 bases short and J 0 bases short, with 13 bases between. CDR3 length: 15 amino acids. CDR1 and CDR2 from the germline V gene are SGHRS and YFSETQ.

This clone has a handful of counts. CDR3 DNA sequence: TGTGCCAGCAGTTTATTAGCGGGGGCGACGGAGACCCAGTACTTC. The encoded protein is CASSLLAGATETQYF. This rearrangement joins TRBV28 to TRBJ2-5, with TRBD2 matching 9 bases. Germline V lookup: CDR1 MDHEN, CDR2 SYDVKM. The CDR3 length is 15 residues. The V segment lost 1 base and the J segment 5 bases; nucleotides outside the gene matches: 5. Full variable domain (rest looked up from reference TRBV28 and TRBJ2-5): DVKVTQSSRYLVKRTGEKVFLECVQDMDHENMFWYRQDPGLGLRLIYFSYDVKMKEKGDIPEGYSVSREKKERFSLILESASTNQTSMYLCASSLLAGATETQYFGPGTRLLVL.

The chain has TRBV5-1 and TRBJ1-2; no clear D gene. The CDR3 runs 15 residues. V was pared by 4 bases and J by 0 bases, with 13 bases between. Germline CDR1 is SGHRS and CDR2 is YFSETQ. The CDR3 is CASSLTAGTNYGYTF. CDR3 DNA: TGCGCCAGCAGCCTGACGGCGGGAACTAACTATGGCTACACCTTC.

The chain has TRBV5-1 and TRBJ2-7; 8 nucleotides match TRBD1. The ends lost 1 base at V and 2 bases at J; junction bases unmatched: 5. The CDR3 has 15 amino acids. In germline, CDR1 is SGHRS, CDR2 YFSETQ. The CDR3 here is CASSLFADRAYEQYF. The CDR3 DNA is TGCGCCAGCAGCTTGTTCGCGGACAGGGCCTACGAGCAGTACTTC.

This clone came up a few times. This chain links TRBV21-1 with TRBJ1-3; TRBD1 is the table's D call and was not checked against the DNA. TRBV21-1 is a pseudogene locus. CDR3 size: 14 residues. The CDR3 bases are TGTGCCAGCAGCAGACAGAGCTCTGGAAACACCATATATTTT. This translates into CASSRQSSGNTIYF.

The V gene is TRBV6-5, the J gene TRBJ1-3; 8 bases agree with TRBD1. CDR3 length equals 14 residues. V trimming: 6 bases; J trimming: 2 bases; junction bases outside the gene matches: 3. The germline CDR1 and CDR2 sequences are MNHEY and SVGAGI. The CDR3 sequence: CASSRTGTGNTIYF. The CDR3 DNA is TGTGCCAGCAGCCGGACAGGGACTGGAAACACCATATATTTT.

CDR3 nucleotides: TGTGCCAGCAGCTTATCAGGACAGGGCCTCCAGCATTTT. This sequence encodes CASSLSGQGLQHF. The chain couples TRBV7-9 to TRBJ1-5; 8 nucleotides agree with TRBD1. Germline V lookup: CDR1 SEHNR, CDR2 FQNEAQ (reference sequence). This CDR3 has 13 amino acids. With V trimmed by 2 bases and J by 12 bases, 6 bases remained unmatched.

The chain combines TRBV5-6 with TRBJ1-1, with 8 bases identical to TRBD1. This CDR3 contains 13 residues. V shed 2 bases, J shed 10 bases, and the junction held 7 bases outside the gene matches. Per germline, CDR1 SGHDT and CDR2 YYEEEE. The DNA for the CDR3 is TGTGCCAGCAGCTTTGACAGGGGAGGAAGAGCTTTCTTT. It is translated as CASSFDRGGRAFF.

This clone was picked up one time. This sequence joins TRBV7-3 and TRBJ2-7; 8 bases map to TRBD2. The ends lost 1 base at V and 7 bases at J; junction bases unmatched: 12. Germline V gene data show CDR1 as SGHTA and CDR2 as FQGTGA. This CDR3 comprises 16 residues. This chain's CDR3 is CASSLNPAGVLGEQYF. For the CDR3, the DNA is TGTGCCAGCAGCTTAAATCCAGCGGGGGTTCTGGGAGAGCAGTACTTC.

This chain links TRBV6-5 with TRBJ2-5; D unresolved. V lost 3 bases to trimming and J lost 3 bases, with 8 bases between them. This CDR3 comprises 13 residues. Germline CDR1 reads MNHEY; CDR2 reads SVGAGI. The DNA for the CDR3 is TGTGCCAGCAGTTATGCGGATAAAGAGACCCAGTACTTC. Amino acid sequence: CASSYADKETQYF.

The chain uses TRBV24-1 and TRBJ1-5, with D perhaps TRBD1 (5 bases). Germline CDR1 and CDR2: KGHDR and SFDVKD. Trimming removed 5 bases from V and 4 bases from J, with 11 bases in between. This CDR3 is 14 amino acids long. CDR3 loop: CATSVSGPNQPQHF. The CDR3 DNA reads as TGTGCCACCAGTGTCTCAGGGCCGAATCAGCCCCAGCATTTT.

The chain is built from TRBV6-5 and TRBJ1-2, with D tentatively TRBD1 (6 bases). Germline V gene sequence: CDR1 MNHEY, CDR2 SVGAGI. The CDR3 loop spans 15 amino acids. Trimming cost V 0 bases and J 4 bases, with 12 bases left between them. CDR3 DNA: TGTGCCAGCAGTTACTCGCGCGGGGGCTCCTATGGCTACACCTTC. Translated: CASSYSRGGSYGYTF.

This clone was counted a few times. The chain recombines TRBV12-3 or TRBV12-4 with TRBJ1-2; D ambiguous. Trimming removed 4 bases at V and 3 bases at J, with 6 bases between. The CDR3 contains 12 residues. The CDR3 sequence is CASSSNHYGYTF. The CDR3 bases are TGTGCCAGCAGTTCCAATCACTATGGCTACACCTTC.